This T cell receptor (beta chain) appears in the sequencing data of a study of HIV-infected children after antiretroviral therapy interruption. Background on the study: For the interruption arm, samples span week 0 through about 3 years after study end. Study-level points and caveats: Sorted CD45RA+ naive cells might include minor non-naive CD45RA+ cells. The Gini coefficient of naive CD4+ repertoires rose, returning to baseline by 3 years.

The CDR3 loop spans 15 amino acids. The V and J ends lost 3 bases and 0 bases respectively, with 12 bases between them. This clonotype was seen many times. As yet, its antigen is unknown. Treatment reported: PENTA 11 planned treatment interruption arm or continuous ART arm. Only samples with at least 5 million viable PBMCs qualified. Unique molecular identifiers were included in an RNA-based 3' RACE TCR library. TCRdb recomputed calls from the 3' RACE reads with MiXCR, one row per CDR3 protein. The table includes about 40,000 distinct CDR3 sequences, approximately 7% detected once. The material was CD45RA+ CD4+ T cells from PBMCs, pooled from several time points, obtained from a donor given antiretroviral therapy, either interrupted or continuous. Subset here: naive CD4+ CD45RA+ CD45RO- T cells. The chain employs TRBV12-3 or TRBV12-4 and TRBJ2-7; a possible D gene is TRBD2 (5 bases). This TCR was sampled from a pool of human donors with HIV. The chain's CDR3 is CASSFRGSVSYEQYF. The CDR3 DNA sequence: TGTGCCAGCAGTTTCCGGGGATCGGTCTCCTACGAGCAGTACTTC.